This TCR beta chain is from a study of T cells in narcolepsy. The data were produced by immunoSEQ multiplex PCR, yet TCRdb's version contains in-frame clones alone and is incomplete. Of some 23,000 clones in the sample, 70% to 90% were seen once. To note about this clone: No antigen is known for it.

Germline values: CDR1 SGHRS, CDR2 YFSETQ. CDR3 length equals 13 residues. Between the trimmed V and J ends, which lost 3 bases and 6 bases, there was a span of 13 bases. Study results and limitations: HCRT-specific and TRIB2-specific autoreactive clonotypes appeared among same-patient CSF and blood CD4+ clonotypes. Healthy controls reportedly lacked the autoreactive clonotypes serially found in patients' blood.

Sequencing was done on a sample of CD45RA- memory CD4+ T cells from PBMCs. The chain recombines TRBV5-1 with TRBJ2-7; possibly TRBD1 for D (5 bases). The TCR originated in a human donor with narcolepsy. The CDR3: CASSWQGRSEQYF. The CDR3 DNA follows: TGCGCCAGCAGCTGGCAGGGAAGGAGCGAGCAGTACTTC.